Shown below are 26 T cell receptor beta chains from a single sample sequenced in a study of blood T cells in healthy people across ages. Then a second PCR, running about 6 to 12 cycles, was carried out with a sample-barcoded 5' primer and a J-beta primer mix. One entry per CDR3 protein results from TCRdb running MiXCR on the 5' RACE reads. The table records hundreds of thousands of distinct CDR3 sequences, roughly a quarter of them present only once. The data also belong to a second study, concerning T cells of mothers and their children.

The sample consisted of blood. These receptors were taken from a boy aged 2-15 years in good health.

CDR3 amino acids: CASSLIGTGEYNEQFF. The CDR3 nucleotides read TGTGCCAGCAGCTTAATCGGGACAGGGGAATACAATGAGCAGTTCTTC. V and J are TRBV7-9 and TRBJ2-1; 10 nucleotides match TRBD1. After removal of 2 bases from V and 4 bases from J, the junction contained 5 bases not matched to a gene. This CDR3 region has 16 residues. The V gene's germline CDR1 is SEHNR and CDR2 FQNEAQ (reference sequence).

Only a few counts were recorded for this clonotype. This sequence joins TRBV29-1 and TRBJ1-4; D call uncertain. V shed 7 bases and J shed 8 bases, with 17 bases lying between them. The CDR3 totals 13 residues. The germline CDR1 and CDR2 sequences are SQVTM and ANQGSEA. CDR3 in amino acids: CSARTSAGEKLFF. CDR3 sequence (DNA): TGCAGCGCCCGGACCTCGGCGGGCGAAAAACTGTTTTTT.

The chain carries TRBV13 and TRBJ2-5; no reliable D call. Trimming pared 5 bases from V and 0 bases from J, leaving 10 bases between. The CDR3 loop spans 14 amino acids. Germline CDR1 and CDR2: PRHDT and FYEKMQ (reference sequence). The CDR3 DNA reads TGTGCCAGCAGCGCCCACCCGTACCAAGAGACCCAGTACTTC. As protein: CASSAHPYQETQYF.

A few counts support this clonotype. This chain connects TRBV19 to TRBJ2-7; TRBD1 agrees at 7 bases. Germline CDR1 is LNHDA and CDR2 is SQIVND (reference sequence). V lost 5 bases and J lost 1; bases outside the gene matches: 5. The CDR3 is 14 residues long. The CDR3 DNA is TGTGCCAGTAGTCACGGACAGGAATCCTACGAGCAGTACTTC. The encoded protein is CASSHGQESYEQYF. The entire variable domain, with the rest obtained from reference TRBV19 and TRBJ2-7, is as follows: DGGITQSPKYLFRKEGQNVTLSCEQNLNHDAMYWYRQDPGQGLRLIYYSQIVNDFQKGDIAEGYSVSREKKESFPLTVTSAQKNPTAFYLCASSHGQESYEQYFGPGTRLTVT.

A few counts support this clonotype. The chain couples TRBV12-3 or TRBV12-4 to TRBJ2-6; D uncertain. The CDR3 has 16 amino acids. V was clipped by 0 bases and J by 0 bases, with 6 bases between them. The DNA for the CDR3 is TGTGCCAGCAGTTTAGCAGGCAGCTCTGGGGCCAACGTCCTGACTTTC. Amino acid sequence: CASSLAGSSGANVLTF.

This clonotype has only a few counts. This sequence joins TRBV7-8 and TRBJ2-7; the D gene could be TRBD1 or TRBD2 (6 bases each). The CDR3 covers 13 residues. Germline V CDR1 and CDR2: SGHVS, FQNEAQ. V was clipped by 7 bases and J by 6 bases, with 16 bases between them. In DNA form, the CDR3 reads TGTGCCAGCAAAGTGGGGGGACAATGCGAGCAGTACTTC. This translates into CASKVGGQCEQYF.

The chain combines TRBV20-1 with TRBJ1-5; D gene uncertain. Germline CDR1 is DFQATT and CDR2 is SNEGSKA (reference sequence). This CDR3 spans 14 amino acids. With 0 bases removed from V and 3 bases from J, the gap between germline ends came to 9 bases. This CDR3 reads CSARESTVNQPQHF. CDR3 DNA sequence: TGCAGTGCTAGAGAAAGCACAGTCAATCAGCCCCAGCATTTT.

The chain has TRBV15 and TRBJ1-2, with D uncertain. The CDR3 has 12 amino acids. Trimming stripped 4 bases from V and 7 bases from J, with 10 bases between. Germline values: CDR1 LNHNV, CDR2 YYDKDF (reference sequence). The CDR3 DNA reads as TGTGCCACCAGCAAGCGGGAAGGTGGCTACACCTTC. Amino acid sequence: CATSKREGGYTF.

The sample holds a few counts of this clonotype. V gene TRBV25-1 combines with J gene TRBJ1-2; the D is unclear. CDR3 length equals 17 residues. Trimming took off 0 bases at V and 4 bases at J, with 18 bases between the two ends. From germline, CDR1 is MGHDK and CDR2 SYGVNS. The CDR3 is CASSEYFVLGFPYGYTF. CDR3 DNA sequence: TGTGCCAGCAGTGAATATTTCGTTTTAGGCTTTCCCTATGGCTACACCTTC.

The rearrangement joins TRBV30 to TRBJ2-5; no firm D call. The assigned J gene may be wrong: the sequence end matches TRBJ2-7 better. Germline assignment: CDR1 GTSNPN and CDR2 SVGIG (reference sequence). CDR3 length: 12 amino acids. The CDR3 DNA reads as TGTGCCTGGAGTGCTACTTATCACGAGCAGTACTTC. Translated: CAWSATYHEQYF.

This clonotype was recorded a few times. This chain uses TRBV7-9 with TRBJ2-5, with D perhaps TRBD2 (5 bases). The last part of the DNA fits TRBJ2-1 better; the J call may be wrong. This CDR3 region has 14 residues. Germline V lookup: CDR1 SEHNR, CDR2 FQNEAQ (reference sequence). The CDR3 sequence is CASSPTSYYNEQFF. The CDR3 DNA sequence: TGTGCCAGCAGCCCTACTAGTTACTACAATGAGCAGTTCTTC.

A few counts support this clonotype. V is TRBV5-4 and J is TRBJ2-1, with D unresolved. CDR1 is SGHNT and CDR2 is YYREEE in the germline V gene (reference sequence). The CDR3 is made up of 11 amino acids. Deletions cut 4 bases from V and 8 bases from J, with 7 bases between. The CDR3 bases are TGTGCCAGCAGCAATCAATATGAGCAGTTCTTC. Translated, it gives CASSNQYEQFF.

The rearrangement links TRBV5-1 to TRBJ2-5; TRBD2 is a possible D gene (5 bases). The V end lost 5 bases, the J end lost 2 bases, and 16 bases lay between the germline ends. CDR3 length: 15 amino acids. Germline values: CDR1 SGHRS, CDR2 YFSETQ. CDR3 nucleotide sequence: TGCGCCAGCAGTCGACCCGGGGTAGGGCAAGAGACCCAGTACTTC. Its translation: CASSRPGVGQETQYF.

The chain's CDR3 is CSVELAGGETGELFF. DNA of the CDR3: TGCAGCGTTGAACTAGCGGGAGGAGAGACCGGGGAGCTGTTTTTT. V and J are TRBV29-1 and TRBJ2-2; 11 nucleotides align to TRBD2. J was trimmed by 5 bases and V by 2 bases; bases with no gene match: 4. CDR3 length: 15 amino acids. Germline V gene data show CDR1 as SQVTM and CDR2 as ANQGSEA.

V usage is TRBV7-2 and J usage is TRBJ2-7; D unclear. The J call is doubtful: the DNA matches TRBJ2-5 better. Germline-derived CDR1 and CDR2 are SGHTA and FQGNSA. The CDR3 has 15 residues. The CDR3 spells CASSLVGPEQETQYF. For the CDR3, the DNA is TGTGCCAGCAGCTTAGTCGGGCCAGAACAAGAGACCCAGTACTTC.

V gene TRBV5-1 combines with J gene TRBJ2-5, with TRBD1 matching 11 bases. The CDR3 has 16 residues. Germline V CDR1 and CDR2: SGHRS, YFSETQ. With V trimmed by 3 bases and J by 5 bases, 9 bases remained unmatched. The chain's CDR3 is CASSSHGQGASETQYF. The CDR3 coding sequence is TGCGCCAGCAGCTCCCACGGACAGGGGGCATCGGAGACCCAGTACTTC.

This clonotype appeared a few times. Written as DNA, the CDR3 is TGTGCCAGCAGTGACGGGCTAGCTAGCTTGGATACGCAGTATTTT. Protein sequence: CASSDGLASLDTQYF. The rearrangement joins TRBV25-1 to TRBJ2-3, with D possibly being TRBD2 (5 bases). The CDR3 runs 15 residues. Between the trimmed V and J ends, which lost 3 bases and 6 bases, there was a span of 16 bases. The germline V gene encodes CDR1 MGHDK and CDR2 SYGVNS.

Details on this clonotype: An end of the junction differs from the germline gene, which may be a read error. The V gene is TRBV7-9, the J gene TRBJ2-7; 7 bases align to TRBD2. This CDR3 has 14 amino acids. Germline values: CDR1 SEHNR, CDR2 FQNEAQ (reference sequence). The CDR3 coding sequence is TGTGCCAGCAGCACGGGACTACGCTCCCACGAGCAGTACTTC. This encodes CASSTGLRSHEQYF.

This clonotype was seen a few times. The chain is built from TRBV6-6 and TRBJ2-5; D may be TRBD1 (5 bases). The V gene's germline CDR1 is MNHNY and CDR2 SVGAGI (reference sequence). Trimming pared 0 bases from V and 4 bases from J, leaving 15 bases between. There are 16 residues in the CDR3. CDR3 in DNA: TGTGCCAGCAGTTACTCAAGTCGACAGTTAGGAGAGACCCAGTACTTC. This codes for CASSYSSRQLGETQYF.

The rearrangement links TRBV5-1 to TRBJ2-1, with 9 positions matching TRBD1. With the DNA end fitting TRBJ2-7 better, the J assignment may be wrong. Per the germline V gene, CDR1 is SGHRS and CDR2 is YFSETQ. The CDR3 loop spans 15 amino acids. The CDR3 protein is CASSPSGTGYNEQYF. The CDR3 DNA follows: TGCGCCAGCAGCCCATCCGGGACAGGGTACAACGAGCAGTACTTC.

This clonotype was detected only a few times. The V gene is TRBV2, the J gene TRBJ2-4; TRBD2 might be the D (5 bases). V shed 3 bases and J shed 9 bases, with 9 bases lying between them. CDR3 size: 12 residues. Germline CDR1 and CDR2: SNHLY and FYNNEI. The CDR3 here is CASSDEGSIQYF. CDR3 sequence (DNA): TGTGCCAGCAGTGATGAAGGGAGCATTCAGTACTTC.

CDR3 DNA sequence: TGTGCCAGCAGCCAAGTTTTTGCGGGGGTAGTATCTGCCAACGTCCTGACTTTC. Translating gives CASSQVFAGVVSANVLTF. The chain recombines TRBV3-1 with TRBJ2-6; 7 bases fit TRBD2. Germline lookup yields CDR1 LGHDT and CDR2 YNNKEL (reference sequence). This CDR3 is 18 amino acids long. Losses at the gene ends were 1 base for V and 7 bases for J; bases not matched to a gene: 13.

This clonotype was seen only a few times. CDR3 in amino acids: CASSLGSGGGDGYTF. CDR3 sequence (DNA): TGTGCCAGCAGCTTGGGCAGCGGAGGGGGGGACGGCTACACCTTC. This rearrangement joins TRBV7-9 to TRBJ1-2, with TRBD1 as a possible D gene (6 bases). Trimming shortened V by 3 bases and J by 8 bases, and 19 bases separated the two germline ends. Germline assignment: CDR1 SEHNR and CDR2 FQNEAQ (reference sequence). The CDR3 spans 15 residues.

A note on this clonotype: The missing conserved phenylalanine or tryptophan at the end of this CDR3 makes a read error likely. The chain couples TRBV29-1 to TRBJ2-3, with 7 nucleotides matching TRBD2. CDR3 length: 14 residues. Germline-derived CDR1 and CDR2 are SQVTM and ANQGSEA. The ends lost 4 bases at V and 2 bases at J; junction bases unmatched: 6. CDR3 protein: CSVVKLADTDTQYS. The CDR3, as DNA: TGCAGCGTTGTAAAGCTAGCGGACACAGATACGCAGTATTCT.

The J gene is TRBJ2-7, the V gene TRBV5-1; unclear D gene. This CDR3 region has 12 residues. Germline V gene data show CDR1 as SGHRS and CDR2 as YFSETQ. Trimming shortened V by 3 bases and J by 3 bases, and 7 bases separated the two germline ends. CDR3 in DNA: TGCGCCAGCAGCTACCTGAACTACGAGCAGTACTTC. Translating it yields CASSYLNYEQYF. The full variable domain, rest sourced from reference TRBV5-1 and TRBJ2-7, is KAGVTQTPRYLIKTRGQQVTLSCSPISGHRSVSWYQQTPGQGLQFLFEYFSETQRNKGNFPGRFSGRQFSNSRSEMNVSTLELGDSALYLCASSYLNYEQYFGPGTRLTVT.

The V call is TRBV6-1, the J call TRBJ2-1, with 15 bases matching TRBD2. V shed 8 bases, J shed 10 bases, and the junction held 18 bases outside the gene matches. The CDR3 is made up of 18 amino acids. CDR1 MNHNS and CDR2 SASEGT come from the germline V gene. The CDR3 loop is CASGSFPGTSGRTREQFF. The CDR3 nucleotides read TGTGCCAGCGGGTCATTCCCCGGGACTAGCGGGAGGACCCGGGAGCAGTTCTTC.